The present entry profiles one T cell receptor (beta chain) with its context. This clone's antigen is unknown. No base-level quality is on record; no much larger clone is a single base apart. This sample was included in a study of graft-versus-host responses after intestinal transplantation (TCRdb year 2021). Looking at the study overall: Recipients received multivisceral, liver-intestinal, or isolated intestinal transplants. To identify alloreactive clones, pre-transplant mixed lymphocyte reaction products were sequenced and compared with unstimulated pre-transplant donor and recipient T cells. Every recipient was given anti-thymocyte globulin induction, followed by roughly 3 years of maintenance tacrolimus and steroids. A peak of at least 4% donor T cells among recipient peripheral blood mononuclear cells was the definition used for donor T cell macrochimerism. A cohort of 24 intestinal transplant recipients, including one retransplant, was enrolled, and a few patients lacking pretransplant specimens were excluded. After intestinal transplantation, graft-versus-host and host-versus-graft alloreactive T cell clones in the graft, circulation and bone marrow were tracked using bulk TCR-beta CDR3 sequencing. Samples from a few later patients were sequenced in-house on an Illumina MiSeq with MiXCR processing rather than by the commercial service.

Bone marrow was aspirated after transplant from the posterior iliac crest or another site chosen by the physician. The CDR3 runs 15 residues from the cysteine to the phenylalanine. Only the CDR3 portion is preserved as DNA: 45 bases, with reading frame beginning at the first base. CDR1 is given as LNHNV and CDR2 as YYDKDF, both from the germline V gene (reference sequence). Trimming at the junction amounts to 5 bases on V and 2 bases on J, and the germline ends lie 14 bases apart. Libraries were prepared through the immunoSEQ multiplex PCR assay. For most patients, genomic DNA was subjected to high-throughput TCR-beta CDR3 sequencing by Adaptive Biotechnologies. On the study's bioinformatics: TCR sequencing data for around 19 patients were retrieved from Adaptive's ImmunoSEQ software; a few other patients were processed with MiXCR and VDJtools. CDR3 nucleotide sequences shared between donor and recipient were removed because their origin could not be assigned. To count as alloreactive, a clone needed at least 2-fold expansion over unstimulated cells and a minimum CFSE-low frequency of 0.002% (template counts) or 0.001% (read counts). Clones were considered mappable if detected in sequenced pre-transplant spleen, lymph node, or MLR CFSE-low populations of the donor or recipient. The cumulative frequency of alloreactive clones was calculated as a percentage of all sequences, weighted by copy number. TCRdb stores this immuneACCESS table with in-frame sequences only. Part of the clones is absent; in the studies checked, under half of the shortfall reflects unresolved V genes, and no reason is known for the rest. That table furnishes V, J and clone size, whereas the DNA furnished D and trimming. This sample has 65,000 to 85,000 clones in its table, and 92% of those were observed once. Together, the top ten hold roughly 6.7% of the sample.

What the work shows at the level of the full study, not this receptor alone: Early after transplant, peak levels of circulating GvH clones were found to be associated with declines in HvG clones. High GvH to HvG T cell clonal ratios were observed in the allografts of patients with donor T cell macrochimerism. Conclusions were limited by the relatively low number and heterogeneity of intestinal transplant patients. GvH clones were found in recipient bone marrow, and some of the GvH clones appeared earlier in ileal mucosa or blood, which is consistent with an intestinal mucosal origin.

Specimen: bone marrow, collected almost 750 days after intestinal transplantation. The source of this sequence is a human patient who received an intestinal transplant, so some T cells may come from the graft donor. The chain is encoded by TRBV15 joined to TRBJ2-3; the D gene lacks a confident call. The CDR3 region has the sequence CATSQPTVLTDTQYF. Read as DNA, the sequence is TGTGCCACCAGCCAGCCCACGGTACTCACAGATACGCAGTATTTT.